Listed below are T cell receptor beta chains from one sample, sequenced in a study of CD8 T cells in Susac syndrome. In TCRdb, the immunoSEQ multiplex PCR reads were re-called with MiXCR into one record per CDR3 protein. The sample gives 150,000 to 200,000 distinct CDR3 sequences, approximately 94% of which show up once; around 0.11% is in the top ten. What was sequenced was CD4+ T cells from PBMCs. These receptors were collected from a human donor in good health. Each CDR3 is given with its conserved first and last residue. The order of the fields is J gene, V gene, D gene, clone size, CDR3 DNA, CDR3 protein. A D gene is named only where the DNA matches it firmly. The size entry is marked missing in some rows and otherwise reads once, few, many or a size class.

J gene: TRBJ2-1; V gene: TRBV6-2/TRBV6-3; D gene: .; clone size: .; CDR3 DNA: TGTGCCAGCAGTGGCGGGACAGCTTACAATGAGCAGTTCTTC; CDR3 protein: CASSGGTAYNEQFF
J gene: TRBJ2-7; V gene: TRBV6-6; D gene: .; clone size: .; CDR3 DNA: TGTGCCAGCAGCCCAAAGTACGAGCAGTACTTC; CDR3 protein: CASSPKYEQYF
J gene: TRBJ1-2; V gene: TRBV19; D gene: .; clone size: once; CDR3 DNA: TGTGCCAGTAGTATTCAGGGGTGGAATGGCTACACCTTC; CDR3 protein: CASSIQGWNGYTF
J gene: TRBJ2-1; V gene: TRBV12-3/TRBV12-4; D gene: .; clone size: .; CDR3 DNA: TGTGCCAGCAGTTTAGCGGAACTCCTTTCTCACAATGAGCAGTTCTTC; CDR3 protein: CASSLAELLSHNEQFF
J gene: TRBJ2-4; V gene: TRBV12-3/TRBV12-4; D gene: .; clone size: once; CDR3 DNA: TGTGCCAGCAGCCGCAGAATAAACATTCAGTACTTC; CDR3 protein: CASSRRINIQYF
J gene: TRBJ2-5; V gene: TRBV20-1; D gene: .; clone size: .; CDR3 DNA: TGCAGTGCTAGAAGTCTAATCCAAGAGACCCAGTACTTC; CDR3 protein: CSARSLIQETQYF
J gene: TRBJ1-1; V gene: TRBV30; D gene: .; clone size: .; CDR3 DNA: TGTGCCTGGACCACAGAATTGAACACTGAAGCTTTCTTT; CDR3 protein: CAWTTELNTEAFF
J gene: TRBJ2-6; V gene: TRBV14; D gene: TRBD1; clone size: .; CDR3 DNA: TGTGCCAGCAGCCAAGATTTCAGGACAGGGGTCTCCGGGGCCAACGTCCTGACTTTC; CDR3 protein: CASSQDFRTGVSGANVLTF
J gene: TRBJ2-2; V gene: TRBV25-1; D gene: .; clone size: .; CDR3 DNA: TGTGCCAGCAGTGATACAGGGAGGTTTGTGGACGGGGAGCTGTTTTTT; CDR3 protein: CASSDTGRFVDGELFF
J gene: TRBJ2-3; V gene: TRBV28; D gene: .; clone size: once; CDR3 DNA: TGTGCCGCCTCAGACTCCTCGGTAACTAGCACAGATACGCAGTATTTT; CDR3 protein: CAASDSSVTSTDTQYF
J gene: TRBJ2-7; V gene: TRBV18; D gene: .; clone size: .; CDR3 DNA: TGTGCCAGCTCCCGGGAAAGTAGCGACGAGCAGTACTTC; CDR3 protein: CASSRESSDEQYF
J gene: TRBJ1-1; V gene: TRBV30; D gene: TRBD1; clone size: once; CDR3 DNA: TGTGCCTGGGCTCGATACAGGGGGACCCCGGCCTTGAACACTGAAGCTTTCTTT; CDR3 protein: CAWARYRGTPALNTEAFF
J gene: TRBJ1-2; V gene: TRBV29-1; D gene: TRBD1; clone size: once; CDR3 DNA: TGCAGCGGGGGACAGTCCCATAACTATGGCTACACCTTC; CDR3 protein: CSGGQSHNYGYTF
J gene: TRBJ1-1; V gene: TRBV23-1; D gene: TRBD1; clone size: once; CDR3 DNA: TGCGCCAGCAGTCAACTCCGGACAGGGGTACTAGTCCCTTTCTTT; CDR3 protein: CASSQLRTGVLVPFF